This T cell receptor (beta chain) appears in the sequencing data of a study of vaccination and CD4 T cells after COVID-19. Study-level information: Samples were collected from a few convalescent patients on day 14 and on days 161 to 241 after vaccination.

Of note for this clonotype: What it binds is unknown.

The CDR3 is made up of 13 amino acids. Per the germline V gene, CDR1 is SQVTM and CDR2 is ANQGSEA. The V gene lost 3 bases and the J gene lost 10 bases, with 16 bases spanning the gap. Time point reported: late sampling 161 to 241 days after vaccination in three convalescent patients. Treatment indicated: roughly 11-day PBMC culture with coronavirus spike peptide pools or control peptides (ViraFEST assay). The authors isolated CD4+ T cells by negative selection after less than 12 days of culture. Study-level findings and limits: Spike mono-reactivity was found in 304 of 307 vaccine-specific clones from convalescent patients. Clonotypes reactive to SARS-CoV-2 had a median that went up from 21 to 38, but not significantly.

The assay that was used to sequence DNA from cultured CD4+ T cells was the Oncomine TCR Beta short-read assay. MiXCR, run by TCRdb on the PCR reads, gives a single entry per CDR3 protein. The table lists about 25,000 distinct CDR3 sequences, around 28% of them singletons, with just over 7% in the top ten. The chain links TRBV29-1 to TRBJ2-1; no reliable D call. The receptor was isolated from a human donor who had recovered from COVID-19. This material consisted of CD4+ T cells from blood, cultured in vitro, taken about 7 months after SARS-CoV-2 vaccination. CDR3 residues: CSVEPGQTTEQFF. CDR3 DNA sequence: TGCAGCGTTGAGCCGGGCCAAACTACAGAGCAGTTCTTC.